This T cell receptor (beta chain) was documented in a study of shared clonotypes between healthy human individuals. The CDR3 is 14 residues long. Germline CDR1 is MGHRA and CDR2 is YSYEKL. V shed 4 bases and J shed 10 bases, with 18 bases lying between them. Clones were read by immunoSEQ multiplex PCR, and TCRdb kept only the in-frame ones, dropping some. The sample shows over 2 million clones, 85% to 95% of them seen only once. This chain uses TRBV4-1 with TRBJ2-3; TRBD2 might be the D (5 bases). This sequence was found in a man between 18 and 35 years old in good health. The sample comprised naive CD4+ T cells sorted from blood. The subset denotes: CD45RA+ positively selected. The CDR3 region is CASSLSSLSGAQYF. DNA of the CDR3: TGCGCCAGCAGCCTCTCATCCTTGTCCGGGGCGCAGTATTTT.